The 13 T cell receptor beta chains below come from one sample, sequenced in a study of type 1 regulatory T cells. TCRdb fed the reads into MiXCR, producing one record per CDR3 protein. The table has approximately 100,000 distinct CDR3 sequences, around 30% seen once. Sequenced material: CD4+ T cells, either the whole sample or a sorted fraction (not recorded which). These receptors were collected from a human donor in good health.

This clonotype was observed a handful of times. The chain employs TRBV6-2 or TRBV6-3 and TRBJ1-1, with 11 positions matching TRBD1. Germline CDR1 reads MNHEY; CDR2 reads SVGEGT. CDR3 length: 15 residues. The trim removed 7 bases at V and 5 bases at J, leaving 9 bases unmatched. The CDR3: CASTNPGTGGTEAFF. CDR3 coding DNA: TGTGCCAGCACCAACCCCGGGACAGGGGGAACTGAAGCTTTCTTT.

This clonotype occurred once. The chain uses TRBV7-2 and TRBJ1-5; 11 bases are shared with TRBD1. This CDR3 is built from 15 residues. Germline V lookup: CDR1 SGHTA, CDR2 FQGNSA. Trimming at V came to 5 bases and at J to 5 bases, leaving 5 bases not matched to a gene. In nucleotides, the CDR3 is TGTGCCAGCAGCCATGGACAGGGGGCCCATCAGCCCCAGCATTTT. Protein: CASSHGQGAHQPQHF.

J is TRBJ1-2 and V is TRBV4-2; D gene ambiguous. CDR1 and CDR2 (germline): LGHNA, YNFKEQ. V was cut by 3 bases and J by 0 bases, with 14 bases left in between. The CDR3 runs to 16 residues. CDR3 sequence reads: CASSQGGESPNYGYTF. In nucleotides, the CDR3 is TGTGCCAGCAGCCAGGGTGGCGAATCTCCTAACTATGGCTACACCTTC.

This clonotype was found a few times. V gene TRBV24-1 combines with J gene TRBJ2-1; D remains ambiguous. Germline lookup yields CDR1 KGHDR and CDR2 SFDVKD. The CDR3 runs 11 residues. V gave up 4 bases and J gave up 7 bases, with 4 bases separating them. The CDR3 nucleotides are TGTGCCACCAGTGACTGGAATGAGCAGTTCTTC. It yields the protein CATSDWNEQFF.

This clonotype was seen a few times. The genes are TRBV27 and TRBJ2-7; D remains unclear. The length of the CDR3 is 14 residues. CDR1 MNHEY and CDR2 SMNVEV come from the germline V gene (reference sequence). V was cut by 8 bases and J by 5 bases, with 19 bases left in between. CDR3 sequence reads: CASRLATRAHEQYF. In nucleotides, the CDR3 is TGTGCCAGCCGTCTTGCCACTCGAGCCCACGAGCAGTACTTC.

The chain couples TRBV5-6 to TRBJ1-3; D remains unclear. Trimming pared 2 bases from V and 7 bases from J, leaving 13 bases between. Germline CDR1 reads SGHDT; CDR2 reads YYEEEE. The CDR3 contains 14 residues. For the CDR3, the DNA is TGTGCCAGCAGCTTAAGTCGGGTCCCCAACACCATATATTTT. Its protein is CASSLSRVPNTIYF. The full variable domain, completed using reference TRBV5-6 and TRBJ1-3, is DAGVTQSPTHLIKTRGQQVTLRCSPKSGHDTVSWYQQALGQGPQFIFQYYEEEERQRGNFPDRFSGHQFPNYSSELNVNALLLGDSALYLCASSLSRVPNTIYFGEGSWLTVV.

Only a few counts were recorded for this clonotype. The CDR3 is CASHSGTGGQPQHF. CDR3 coding DNA: TGTGCCAGCCACTCCGGGACAGGGGGTCAGCCCCAGCATTTT. The chain recombines TRBV10-3 with TRBJ1-5; TRBD1 agrees at 11 bases. The CDR3 consists of 14 residues. V was pared by 10 bases and J by 6 bases, with 8 bases of the junction left unmatched. Germline assignment: CDR1 ENHRY and CDR2 SYGVKD.

This clonotype was counted a few times. V is TRBV10-3 and J is TRBJ2-1, with 15 bases matching TRBD2. Germline lookup yields CDR1 ENHRY and CDR2 SYGVKD. The CDR3 runs 18 residues. J gave up 0 bases and V 7 bases, and 7 bases lay outside the gene matches. The chain's CDR3 is CAITAGLAGGPSYNEQFF. The CDR3 nucleotides are TGTGCCATCACTGCAGGACTAGCGGGAGGGCCCTCCTACAATGAGCAGTTCTTC.

This clonotype was counted between two and nine times. This chain uses TRBV20-1 with TRBJ1-4; possible D gene TRBD1, 6 bases. This CDR3 is 14 amino acids long. The germline V gene encodes CDR1 DFQATT and CDR2 SNEGSKA (reference sequence). The V gene lost 3 bases and the J gene lost 7 bases, with 15 bases spanning the gap. Here the CDR3 DNA reads TGCAGTGCTAGTGTATCGGGGGCGCTTGAAAAACTGTTTTTT. It codes for CSASVSGALEKLFF.

About this clonotype: The junction and the germline gene differ at one end; a read error may be behind it. The chain has TRBV9 and TRBJ2-7; TRBD2 matches 9 bases. The germline V gene encodes CDR1 SGDLS and CDR2 YYNGEE. The CDR3 totals 15 residues. The CDR3 is CASSPRTSAFYELYF. The CDR3 DNA reads TGTGCCAGCAGCCCAAGGACTAGCGCGTTTTACGAGCTGTACTTC.

This clonotype was picked up a small number of times. This rearrangement joins TRBV11-2 to TRBJ2-1; 9 bases line up with TRBD2. Germline V CDR1 and CDR2: SGHAT, FQNNGV. The CDR3 sequence is 15 residues long. The trim removed 2 bases at V and 10 bases at J, leaving 9 bases unmatched. The CDR3 region has the DNA TGTGCCAGCAGCTTATATTCTAGCGGGATGGGCGAGCAGTTCTTC. Translated: CASSLYSSGMGEQFF.

This rearrangement joins TRBV5-1 to TRBJ2-1; no definite D call. Trimming pared 4 bases from V and 0 bases from J, leaving 14 bases between. This CDR3 spans 16 amino acids. CDR1 is SGHRS, CDR2 YFSETQ, per germline. The CDR3, as DNA: TGCGCCAGCAGCGTGGGATTCAGCGACTCCTACAATGAGCAGTTCTTC. Amino acid sequence: CASSVGFSDSYNEQFF.

To note about this clonotype: The junction departs from germline at one end; a sequencing error may be responsible. The J gene is TRBJ2-3, the V gene TRBV9; perhaps D is TRBD1 or TRBD2 (5 bases each). In germline, CDR1 is SGDLS, CDR2 YYNGEE. This CDR3 spans 14 amino acids. CDR3 nucleotides: TGTACCAGCAGCGTGGGACGAAGCACAGATACGCAGTATTTT. This sequence encodes CTSSVGRSTDTQYF.